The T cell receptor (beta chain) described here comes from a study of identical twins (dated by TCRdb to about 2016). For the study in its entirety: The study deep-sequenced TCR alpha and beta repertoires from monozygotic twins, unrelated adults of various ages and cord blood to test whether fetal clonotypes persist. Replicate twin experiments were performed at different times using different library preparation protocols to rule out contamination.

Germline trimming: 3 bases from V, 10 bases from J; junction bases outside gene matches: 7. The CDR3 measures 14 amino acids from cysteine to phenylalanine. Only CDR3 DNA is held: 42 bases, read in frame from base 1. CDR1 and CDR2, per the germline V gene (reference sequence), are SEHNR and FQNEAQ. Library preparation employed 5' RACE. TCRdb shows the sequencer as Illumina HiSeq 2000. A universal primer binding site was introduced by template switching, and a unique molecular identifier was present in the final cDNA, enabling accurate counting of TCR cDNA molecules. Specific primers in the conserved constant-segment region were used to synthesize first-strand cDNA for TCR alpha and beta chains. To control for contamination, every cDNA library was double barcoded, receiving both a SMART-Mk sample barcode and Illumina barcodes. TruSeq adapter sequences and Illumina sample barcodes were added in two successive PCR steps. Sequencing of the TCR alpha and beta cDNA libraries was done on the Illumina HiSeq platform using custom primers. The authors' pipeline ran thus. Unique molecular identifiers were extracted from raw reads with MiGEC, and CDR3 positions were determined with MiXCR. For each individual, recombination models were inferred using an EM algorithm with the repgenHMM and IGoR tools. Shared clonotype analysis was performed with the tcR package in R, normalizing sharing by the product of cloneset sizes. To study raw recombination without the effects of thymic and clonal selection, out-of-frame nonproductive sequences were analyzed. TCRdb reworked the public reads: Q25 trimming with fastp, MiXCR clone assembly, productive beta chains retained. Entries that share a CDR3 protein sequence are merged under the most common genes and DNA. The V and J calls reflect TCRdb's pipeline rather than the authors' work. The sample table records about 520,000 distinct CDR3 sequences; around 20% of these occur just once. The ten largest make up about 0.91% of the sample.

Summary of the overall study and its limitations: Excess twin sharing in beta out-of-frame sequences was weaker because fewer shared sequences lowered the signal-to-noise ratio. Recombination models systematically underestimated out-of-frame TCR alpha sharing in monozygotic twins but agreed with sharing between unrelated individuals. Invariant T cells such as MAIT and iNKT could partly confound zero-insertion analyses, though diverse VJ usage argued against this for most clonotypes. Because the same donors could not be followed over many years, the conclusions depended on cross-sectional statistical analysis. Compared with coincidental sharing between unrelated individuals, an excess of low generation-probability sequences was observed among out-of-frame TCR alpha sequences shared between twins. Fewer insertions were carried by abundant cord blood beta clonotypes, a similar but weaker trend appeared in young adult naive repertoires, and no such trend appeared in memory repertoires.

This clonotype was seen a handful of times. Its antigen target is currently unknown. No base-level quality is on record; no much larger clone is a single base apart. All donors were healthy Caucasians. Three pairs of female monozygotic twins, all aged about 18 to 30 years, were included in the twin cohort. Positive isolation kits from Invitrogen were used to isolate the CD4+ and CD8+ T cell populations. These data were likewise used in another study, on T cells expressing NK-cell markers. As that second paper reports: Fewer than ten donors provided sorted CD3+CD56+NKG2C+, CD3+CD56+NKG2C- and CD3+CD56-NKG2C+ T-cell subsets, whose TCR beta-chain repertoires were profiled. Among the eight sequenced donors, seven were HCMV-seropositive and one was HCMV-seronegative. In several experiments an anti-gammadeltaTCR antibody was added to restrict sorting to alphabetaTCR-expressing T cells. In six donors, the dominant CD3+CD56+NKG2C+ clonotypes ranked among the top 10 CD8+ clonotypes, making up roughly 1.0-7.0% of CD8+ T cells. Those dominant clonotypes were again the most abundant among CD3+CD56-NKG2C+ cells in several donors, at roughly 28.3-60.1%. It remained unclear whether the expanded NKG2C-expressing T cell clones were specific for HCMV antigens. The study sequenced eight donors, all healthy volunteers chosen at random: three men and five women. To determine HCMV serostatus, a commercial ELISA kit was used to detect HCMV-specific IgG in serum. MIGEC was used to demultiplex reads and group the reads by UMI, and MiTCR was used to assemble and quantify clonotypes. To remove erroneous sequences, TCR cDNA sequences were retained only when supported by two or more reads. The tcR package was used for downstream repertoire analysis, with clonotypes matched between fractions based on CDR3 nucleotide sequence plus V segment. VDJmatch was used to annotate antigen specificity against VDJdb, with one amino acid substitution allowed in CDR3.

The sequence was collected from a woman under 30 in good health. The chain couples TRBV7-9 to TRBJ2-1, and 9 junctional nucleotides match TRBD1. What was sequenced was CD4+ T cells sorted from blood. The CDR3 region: CASSFAQGAWEQFF. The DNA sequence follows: TGTGCCAGCAGCTTTGCACAGGGGGCATGGGAGCAGTTCTTC.